The 5 T cell receptor beta chains below all came from one sample that was sequenced in a study of T cells in tuberculosis. Documented time point: new active TB diagnosis, blood taken before or within 7 days of starting treatment. Clones were sequenced by immunoSEQ multiplex PCR, and TCRdb holds only the in-frame ones, with some missing. The profile shows around 30,000 clones, approximately 93% of them singletons. The source was PBMCs, collected at tuberculosis diagnosis. These receptors originate from an adult with tuberculosis.

The V and J genes are TRBV4-1 and TRBJ2-2; 12 bases line up with TRBD2. The J segment lost 2 bases and the V segment lost 1 base, leaving 5 bases of the junction unmatched. Germline-derived CDR1 and CDR2 are MGHRA and YSYEKL. The length of the CDR3 is 18 residues. The CDR3 DNA follows: TGCGCCAGCAGCCAAGTGGACGGACTAGCGGGAAACACCGGGGAGCTGTTTTTT. It yields the protein CASSQVDGLAGNTGELFF.

The chain joins TRBV30 to TRBJ1-2; 9 nucleotides match TRBD1. The J segment lost 4 bases and the V segment lost 5 bases, leaving 5 bases of the junction unmatched. The CDR3 length is 13 residues. The V gene's germline CDR1 is GTSNPN and CDR2 SVGIG (reference sequence). Written as DNA, the CDR3 is TGTGCCTGGGGGGACAGGGCCGGCTATGGCTACACCTTC. This gives the protein CAWGDRAGYGYTF. The full variable domain, in which reference TRBV30 and TRBJ1-2 provide the parts outside the CDR3, is SQTIHQWPATLVQPVGSPLSLECTVEGTSNPNLYWYRQAAGRGLQLLFYSVGIGQISSEVPQNLSASRPQDRQFILSSKKLLLSDSGFYLCAWGDRAGYGYTFGSGTRLTVV.

The rearrangement links TRBV27 to TRBJ1-2; D unresolved. Germline loops: CDR1 MNHEY, CDR2 SMNVEV (reference sequence). This CDR3 has 13 amino acids. The V gene lost 8 bases and the J gene lost 4 bases, with 14 bases spanning the gap. CDR3: CASWGGVLYGYTF. The CDR3 coding sequence is TGTGCCAGCTGGGGAGGAGTGCTCTATGGCTACACCTTC.

The genes are TRBV5-1 and TRBJ2-1; 9 nucleotides agree with TRBD1. Germline V gene data show CDR1 as SGHRS and CDR2 as YFSETQ. The CDR3 extends over 16 amino acids. The V and J ends lost 4 bases and 1 base, in that order; junction bases with no gene match: 6. The CDR3 loop reads CASSPGTGMSYNEQFF. The DNA for the CDR3 is TGCGCCAGCAGCCCAGGGACAGGGATGTCCTACAATGAGCAGTTCTTC.

The rearrangement links TRBV5-6 to TRBJ1-5; D remains unclear. CDR3 length: 15 residues. V lost 0 bases, J lost 0 bases, and 7 bases lay in between. Germline loops: CDR1 SGHDT, CDR2 YYEEEE. Here the CDR3 reads CASSLGSYSNQPQHF. In DNA, the CDR3 is TGTGCCAGCAGCTTGGGTTCTTATAGCAATCAGCCCCAGCATTTT.